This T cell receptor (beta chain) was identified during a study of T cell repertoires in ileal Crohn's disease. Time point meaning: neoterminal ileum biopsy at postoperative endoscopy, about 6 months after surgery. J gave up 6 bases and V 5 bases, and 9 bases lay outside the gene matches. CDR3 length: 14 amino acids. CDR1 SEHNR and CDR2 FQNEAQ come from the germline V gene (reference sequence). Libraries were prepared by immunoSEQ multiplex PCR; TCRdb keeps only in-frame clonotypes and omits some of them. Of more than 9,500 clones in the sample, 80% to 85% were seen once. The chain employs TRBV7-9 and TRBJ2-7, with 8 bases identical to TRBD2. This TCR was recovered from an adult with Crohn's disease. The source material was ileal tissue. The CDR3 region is CASSTGTSLREQYF. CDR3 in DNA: TGTGCCAGCAGCACCGGGACTAGTTTGCGCGAGCAGTACTTC.